These T cell receptor beta chains were read from a single sample in a study of tumor and adjacent non-tumor tissue in lung cancer. From the multiplex PCR reads, TCRdb called clonotypes with MiXCR, one entry per CDR3 protein. The data contain 65,000 to 75,000 distinct CDR3 sequences, 76% of them seen just once; the ten biggest clones take up around 45%. The sequencing sample was made of distant non-tumor lung tissue. The receptors originated from a man aged 60-69 years with non-small cell lung cancer. Each CDR3 is given with its conserved first and last residue. D genes are given only for firm matches. Clone size appears in some rows only: once, few, many, or a class for an expanded clone.

size | J | D | V | CDR3 | DNA
- | TRBJ2-6 | TRBD1 | TRBV6-1 | CASNQGALSGANILTF | TGTGCCAGCAATCAGGGGGCACTCTCTGGGGCCAACATCCTGACTTTC
- | TRBJ2-2 | TRBD2 | TRBV29-1 | CSVPRGTSGTGELLF | TGCAGCGTTCCCAGGGGGACTAGCGGCACCGGGGAGCTGCTCTTT
- | TRBJ2-5 | TRBD2 | TRBV7-9 | CASSLSAGGSETQYF | TGTGCCAGCAGCCTATCGGCGGGAGGGAGTGAGACCCAGTACTTC
- | TRBJ2-4 | - | TRBV1 | CTSSQDWPLFWSAKNIQYF | TGCACCAGCAGCCAAGATTGGCCCCTTTTCTGGAGCGCCAAAAACATTCAGTACTTC
- | TRBJ2-7 | TRBD2 | TRBV4-2 | CTSSQEGRAYKQYF | TGTACTAGCAGCCAAGAAGGGAGGGCCTACAAGCAGTACTTC
- | TRBJ2-3 | TRBD1 | TRBV20-1 | CSVNPGQGGGTQYF | TGCAGTGTTAACCCCGGACAGGGAGGTGGTACGCAATATTTT
- | TRBJ2-3 | - | TRBV5-6 | CASSEMTADRQYF | TGTGCCAGCAGTGAGATGACGGCAGATAGGCAGTATTTT
- | TRBJ2-3 | - | TRBV12-3/TRBV12-4 | CASSLARRVVDTQYF | TGTGCCAGCAGTTTAGCGAGGCGGGTCGTAGATACGCAGTATTTT
many | TRBJ2-1 | TRBD1 | TRBV20-1 | CSARGLGTGESSFYNEQFF | TGCAGTGCTAGAGGGCTCGGGACAGGTGAGTCCTCCTTCTACAATGAGCAGTTCTTC
- | TRBJ2-1 | - | TRBV30 | CARRSPGLAQKRDEQFF | TGTGCCAGGAGATCCCCCGGATTAGCTCAAAAGAGGGATGAGCAGTTCTTC
- | TRBJ2-1 | TRBD2 | TRBV11-3 | CASSLNQLAELSEEFF | TGTGCCAGCAGCCTCAACCAACTAGCGGAGTTAAGTGAGGAGTTCTTC
- | TRBJ2-7 | TRBD1 | TRBV2 | CASRTGTDTYKQYF | TGTGCCAGCAGGACCGGGACAGATACCTACAAGCAATACTTC
- | TRBJ2-7 | - | TRBV6-1 | CASSYIRLEQYF | TGTGCCAGCAGCTACATCAGACTAGAGCAGTACTTC
- | TRBJ2-7 | - | TRBV9 | CASSPQGAGYEQYF | TGTGCCAGCAGCCCACAGGGAGCGGGCTACGAGCAGTACTTC
- | TRBJ2-1 | - | TRBV10-3 | CAMEVNHNEQFF | TGTGCCATGGAGGTGAACCACAATGAGCAGTTCTTC
few | TRBJ2-3 | TRBD2 | TRBV15 | CATGRSTSEASTDTQYF | TGTGCCACCGGCAGATCCACTAGCGAGGCTAGCACAGATACGCAGTATTTT
few | TRBJ2-4 | - | TRBV29-1 | CSVTDTKNIQYF | TGCAGCGTTACGGACACTAAAAACATTCAGTACTTC
- | TRBJ2-6 | TRBD2 | TRBV10-3 | CAISEHGTSGKVSGAKVLTF | TGTGCCATCAGTGAACATGGGACTAGCGGGAAGGTCTCTGGGGCCAAGGTCCTGACTTTC
- | TRBJ2-3 | - | TRBV12-3/TRBV12-4 | CASGPTGTTGTQYF | TGTGCCAGCGGTCCCACAGGGACCACAGGTACGCAGTATTTT
once | TRBJ1-5 | - | TRBV24-1 | CATQHDSNQPPHF | TGTGCAACCCAACACGATAGCAATCAGCCCCCGCATTTT
- | TRBJ2-1 | TRBD1 | TRBV6-2/TRBV6-3 | CPSGAAGQGADEQFF | TGTCCCAGCGGGGCAGCGGGACAGGGGGCCGATGAGCAGTTCTTC
- | TRBJ2-7 | - | TRBV24-1 | CATSVARGFEQYF | TGTGCCACCAGTGTAGCGCGGGGTTTCGAGCAGTACTTC
few | TRBJ2-7 | TRBD2 | TRBV20-1 | CSARDMGLATTYEHYF | TGCAGTGCTAGAGACATGGGACTAGCGACAACCTACGAGCACTACTTC
- | TRBJ2-1 | - | TRBV11-2 | CASILGHSTGLQLF | TGTGCCAGCATCTTAGGGCACTCAACGGGACTTCAGCTCTTC
once | TRBJ2-1 | - | TRBV6-1 | CTSSEMASEQFF | TGTACCAGCAGTGAAATGGCTAGTGAGCAGTTCTTC
once | TRBJ2-1 | TRBD2 | TRBV6-5 | CASSYSTSGIYNEQFF | TGTGCCAGCAGTTACTCGACTAGCGGGATCTACAATGAGCAGTTCTTC
- | TRBJ2-7 | - | TRBV29-1 | CSAMSESSYEQYF | TGCAGCGCGATGTCGGAGTCCTCCTACGAGCAGTACTTC
- | TRBJ2-7 | - | TRBV7-9 | CASSPLTGDTEQYF | TGTGCCAGTAGCCCACTCACGGGGGACACCGAGCAGTACTTC
few | TRBJ1-1 | - | TRBV5-1 | CASSLGPNTEALF | TGCGCCAGCAGCTTGGGACCGAACACTGAAGCTCTCTTT
- | TRBJ2-2 | - | TRBV6-6 | CASSSTCGAGELFF | TGCGCCAGCAGTTCCACCTGTGGCGCCGGGGAGCTGTTTTTT
- | TRBJ1-1 | - | TRBV11-2 | CANSHLGGANTEAFF | TGTGCCAACAGCCACCTCGGGGGGGCGAACACTGAAGCTTTCTTT
once | TRBJ1-2 | - | TRBV5-8 | CASSFVGGTNNGYTF | TGTGCCAGCAGCTTCGTCGGCGGTACTAACAATGGCTACACCTTC
- | TRBJ2-2 | - | TRBV29-1 | CNAYPRVGCGELFF | TGCAACGCCTACCCCAGGGTCGGTTGTGGGGAGCTGTTTTTT
- | TRBJ1-6 | - | TRBV5-6 | CTNSLRQGNGSPLHF | TGCACCAACAGCTTGAGGCAGGGGAATGGATCACCCCTCCACTTT
- | TRBJ2-7 | TRBD1 | TRBV7-8 | CASSYGTVTPDQYF | TGTGCCAGCAGCTACGGGACAGTAACCCCGGACCAATACTTC
- | TRBJ2-5 | - | TRBV28 | CASTPTRYQETQYF | TGTGCCAGCACACCAACCCGGTACCAAGAGACTCAGTACTTC
- | TRBJ1-2 | - | TRBV2 | CASSGIGEEGGYTF | TGTGCCAGCAGTGGGATAGGTGAAGAAGGCGGCTACACCTTC
- | TRBJ1-5 | TRBD1 | TRBV6-6 | CASRTGALNQPQHF | TGTGCCAGCAGGACAGGGGCCCTCAATCAGCCCCAGCATTTT
- | TRBJ2-7 | TRBD2 | TRBV4-1 | CASSQYWVGGREYERYF | TGCGCCAGCAGCCAATATTGGGTTGGCGGGAGGGAATACGAGCGGTACTTC
- | TRBJ2-7 | - | TRBV28 | CASSLISYEQYF | TGTGCCAGTAGTCTGATCTCCTACGAGCAGTACTTC
few | TRBJ2-2 | TRBD1 | TRBV19 | CASTGTGRTGELFF | TGTGCCAGTACCGGGACAGGGCGGACCGGGGAGCTGTTTTTT
many | TRBJ2-3 | TRBD2 | TRBV20-1 | CSASPGTKDTQYF | TGCAGTGCTAGTCCTGGGACTAAGGATACGCAGTATTTT
- | TRBJ2-1 | - | TRBV11-2 | CACGPEQQGEQFF | TGTGCCTGCGGCCCAGAACAACAGGGTGAGCAGTTCTTC
- | TRBJ2-1 | TRBD2 | TRBV6-2/TRBV6-3 | CASSYNIGGSYPPGQFF | TGTGCCAGCAGTTACAATATAGGCGGGAGTTACCCCCCTGGGCAGTTCTTC
many | TRBJ2-1 | - | TRBV7-3 | CASSEGGAGEQFF | TGTGCCAGCAGCGAAGGGGGGGCAGGTGAGCAGTTCTTC
- | TRBJ2-7 | - | TRBV29-1 | CSIVGRGAEPYEQYF | TGCAGCATTGTTGGCAGGGGGGCAGAACCCTACGAGCAGTACTTC
- | TRBJ2-5 | - | TRBV6-5 | CASGDMLTQYF | TGTGCTAGCGGAGACATGTTGACCCAGTACTTC